The 22 T cell receptor beta chains in this list originate from one sample, sequenced in a study of OX40 agonist ivuxolimab in advanced cancers. Sequencing used immunoSEQ multiplex PCR; TCRdb keeps in-frame clones, though not all of them. The sample includes 68,000 or so clones, under 95% of them seen just once. The specimen comprised CD4+ or CD8+ T cells sorted from blood, sampled in a trial of the OX40 agonist ivuxolimab. Source of these receptors: an adult with an advanced solid tumor such as melanoma, head and neck, liver or kidney cancer.

The chain joins TRBV2 to TRBJ2-7, with D perhaps matching TRBD1 (5 bases). This CDR3 is 12 amino acids long. CDR1 and CDR2 from the germline V gene are SNHLY and FYNNEI. V was clipped by 4 bases and J by 3 bases, with 7 bases between them. The CDR3 reads CASSGQFYEQYF. For the CDR3, the DNA is TGTGCCAGCAGTGGACAGTTCTACGAGCAGTACTTC.

V is TRBV30 and J is TRBJ2-6; no clear D. Germline lookup yields CDR1 GTSNPN and CDR2 SVGIG (reference sequence). Trimming stripped 5 bases from V and 0 bases from J, with 5 bases between. The CDR3 has 13 residues. CDR3 DNA sequence: TGTGCCTGGGAGGCCTCTGGGGCCAACGTCCTGACTTTC. Its protein is CAWEASGANVLTF.

The V and J genes are TRBV14 and TRBJ1-5, with 8 bases that match TRBD1. The CDR3 covers 15 residues. CDR1 and CDR2 from the germline V gene are SGHDN and FVKESK. The V segment lost 4 bases and the J segment 5 bases; nucleotides outside the gene matches: 7. The CDR3 coding sequence is TGTGCCAGCAGCCTAGGACAGGGCCGACATCAGCCCCAGCATTTT. Translation gives CASSLGQGRHQPQHF.

The V gene is TRBV2, the J gene TRBJ2-6, with D tentatively TRBD2 (7 bases). V was trimmed by 8 bases and J by 12 bases, leaving 23 bases between them. Germline V gene lookup returns CDR1 SNHLY and CDR2 FYNNEI. The CDR3 contains 15 residues. CDR3 protein: CASLYGWGGLGVLTF. CDR3 nucleotides: TGTGCCAGCTTATACGGATGGGGGGGCCTCGGCGTCCTGACTTTC.

This clone was seen a single time. The J gene is TRBJ2-5, the V gene TRBV29-1, with 10 bases aligning to TRBD1. CDR3 length: 14 amino acids. CDR1 and CDR2 from the germline V gene are SQVTM and ANQGSEA. The ends lost 4 bases at V and 5 bases at J; junction bases unmatched: 7. The chain's CDR3 is CSVVDRGRGETQYF. The CDR3 nucleotides are TGCAGCGTTGTTGACAGGGGGCGTGGGGAGACCCAGTACTTC.

The chain couples TRBV19 to TRBJ2-7; D may be TRBD1 (5 bases). Germline loops: CDR1 LNHDA, CDR2 SQIVND (reference sequence). V was shortened by 5 bases and J by 4 bases, with 15 bases between the two germline ends. The CDR3 length is 14 residues. The CDR3 loop reads CASSDRQGLYEQYF. The CDR3 bases are TGTGCCAGTAGTGATAGGCAGGGATTATACGAGCAGTACTTC.

This chain connects TRBV11-2 to TRBJ1-1; possible D gene TRBD1, 5 bases. Germline values: CDR1 SGHAT, CDR2 FQNNGV. The CDR3 loop spans 14 amino acids. Trimming cost V 1 base and J 0 bases, with 6 bases left between them. This CDR3 is CASSLGQMNTEAFF. The CDR3 nucleotides read TGTGCCAGCAGCTTAGGACAGATGAACACTGAAGCTTTCTTT.

This chain connects TRBV2 to TRBJ1-4; 11 nucleotides line up with TRBD1. This CDR3 comprises 15 residues. J lost 2 bases, V lost 8 bases, and 4 bases had no gene match. The germline CDR1 and CDR2 sequences are SNHLY and FYNNEI. CDR3 sequence reads: CASGTGGSTNEKLFF. The CDR3, as DNA: TGTGCCAGCGGGACAGGGGGATCGACTAATGAAAAACTGTTTTTT.

This clone was found once. The V gene is TRBV7-6, the J gene TRBJ2-7; D possibly corresponds to TRBD2 (6 bases). V lost 9 bases and J lost 2, with 20 bases in between. Germline CDR1 reads SGHVS; CDR2 reads FNYEAQ. The CDR3 covers 15 residues. CDR3 in amino acids: CASSRDLSHPYEQYF. As DNA, the CDR3 is TGTGCCAGTTCCCGGGACTTGAGTCATCCCTACGAGCAGTACTTC.

The V call is TRBV11-3, the J call TRBJ2-7; 15 bases fit TRBD2. Per germline, CDR1 SGHNT and CDR2 YENEEA. The CDR3 contains 18 residues. J was trimmed by 2 bases and V by 5 bases; bases with no gene match: 10. CDR3 residues: CASSMGLAGGRVAYEQYF. CDR3 bases: TGTGCCAGCAGCATGGGACTAGCGGGAGGCCGCGTCGCCTACGAGCAGTACTTC.

V gene TRBV28 combines with J gene TRBJ1-2; no definite D call. The CDR3 covers 13 residues. Trimming left V 4 bases short and J 3 bases short, with 9 bases between. Germline values: CDR1 MDHEN, CDR2 SYDVKM. The CDR3: CASSYRLYYGYTF. In DNA, the CDR3 is TGTGCCAGCAGTTACAGACTTTACTATGGCTACACCTTC.

This clone was detected only a few times. The chain employs TRBV16 and TRBJ1-2; D is perhaps TRBD1 (5 bases). CDR3 length: 14 amino acids. V was pared by 5 bases and J by 8 bases, with 18 bases between. The germline V gene encodes CDR1 KGHSY and CDR2 FQNENV. The CDR3 spells CASSKAGLVTGYTF. As DNA, the CDR3 is TGTGCCAGCAGCAAGGCGGGGCTGGTAACGGGCTACACCTTC.

The rearrangement joins TRBV10-1 to TRBJ2-1, with 9 bases that match TRBD2. The V gene's germline CDR1 is WNHNN and CDR2 SYGVQD (reference sequence). V gave up 4 bases and J gave up 2 bases; unmatched junction bases: 0. The CDR3 has 14 amino acids. This chain's CDR3 is CASSGGGAYNEQFF. CDR3 DNA sequence: TGCGCCAGCAGTGGCGGGGGGGCCTACAATGAGCAGTTCTTC.

The chain recombines TRBV2 with TRBJ2-4, with 7 bases matching TRBD2. With V trimmed by 1 base and J by 12 bases, 3 bases remained unmatched. CDR3 size: 12 residues. CDR1 SNHLY and CDR2 FYNNEI come from the germline V gene. CDR3: CASSEVERGQYF. CDR3 DNA sequence: TGTGCCAGCAGTGAAGTTGAGCGGGGTCAGTACTTC.

V gene TRBV6-1 combines with J gene TRBJ1-1; D remains ambiguous. With 8 bases removed from V and 2 bases from J, the gap between germline ends came to 12 bases. The CDR3 loop spans 13 amino acids. Germline V CDR1 and CDR2: MNHNS, SASEGT. For the CDR3, the DNA is TGTGCCAGCCTTCCTACAGCTAACACTGAAGCTTTCTTT. It translates to CASLPTANTEAFF.

The chain combines TRBV27 with TRBJ1-6; 9 bases are shared with TRBD1. Germline V gene lookup returns CDR1 MNHEY and CDR2 SMNVEV (reference sequence). After removal of 8 bases from V and 5 bases from J, the junction contained 7 bases not matched to a gene. The CDR3 extends over 15 amino acids. The CDR3 DNA follows: TGTGCCAGCGGCCCGACAGGGGGAGATAATTCACCCCTCCACTTT. Translated, it gives CASGPTGGDNSPLHF.

V is TRBV19 and J is TRBJ2-7; 7 bases are shared with TRBD1. The CDR3 consists of 15 residues. The germline CDR1 and CDR2 sequences are LNHDA and SQIVND (reference sequence). With 4 bases clipped from V and 3 bases from J, the junction kept 9 bases outside the gene matches. The CDR3 DNA sequence: TGTGCCAGTAGTACTGCCGGGACAGCCCTCTACGAGCAGTACTTC. This codes for CASSTAGTALYEQYF.

The chain uses TRBV6-5 and TRBJ1-2, with TRBD1 as a possible D gene (6 bases). CDR3 length: 15 amino acids. The V and J ends lost 8 bases and 0 bases respectively, with 16 bases between them. Germline loops: CDR1 MNHEY, CDR2 SVGAGI. The CDR3 is CASGSRGTANYGYTF. The CDR3, as DNA: TGTGCCAGCGGATCGAGGGGGACGGCTAACTATGGCTACACCTTC.

The chain combines TRBV9 with TRBJ1-1; the match to TRBD1 covers 8 bases. CDR1 SGDLS and CDR2 YYNGEE come from the germline V gene. V trimming: 4 bases; J trimming: 3 bases; junction bases outside the gene matches: 11. The CDR3 loop spans 16 amino acids. CDR3 DNA: TGTGCCAGCAGCCCTGGGGGGACAGGTGTGGACACTGAAGCTTTCTTT. Residues: CASSPGGTGVDTEAFF.

This clone was observed a single time. This chain connects TRBV18 to TRBJ2-7; 8 bases fit TRBD1. There are 18 residues in the CDR3. Germline CDR1 reads KGHSH; CDR2 reads LQKENI. V shed 3 bases and J 4 bases; nucleotides not matched to a gene: 17. In DNA, the CDR3 is TGTGCCAGCTCACCTACACCTTTGGGACAGGCTGATGGGTACGAGCAGTACTTC. Its protein is CASSPTPLGQADGYEQYF.

The chain combines TRBV18 with TRBJ2-5; 9 bases are shared with TRBD2. The V and J ends lost 2 bases and 5 bases, in that order; junction bases with no gene match: 6. CDR1 and CDR2 from the germline V gene are KGHSH and LQKENI. CDR3 length: 15 amino acids. CDR3 protein: CASSPVTSGRETQYF. In DNA form, the CDR3 reads TGTGCCAGCTCACCAGTTACTAGCGGGCGGGAGACCCAGTACTTC.

This clone was detected only once. This chain uses TRBV6-1 with TRBJ1-2, with TRBD1 matching over 9 bases. The CDR3 contains 13 residues. Germline V lookup: CDR1 MNHNS, CDR2 SASEGT. Trimming took 4 bases from V and 3 from J; bases not matched to a gene: 0. The CDR3 here is CASSGTGDYGYTF. The CDR3, as DNA: TGTGCCAGCAGTGGGACAGGGGACTATGGCTACACCTTC.